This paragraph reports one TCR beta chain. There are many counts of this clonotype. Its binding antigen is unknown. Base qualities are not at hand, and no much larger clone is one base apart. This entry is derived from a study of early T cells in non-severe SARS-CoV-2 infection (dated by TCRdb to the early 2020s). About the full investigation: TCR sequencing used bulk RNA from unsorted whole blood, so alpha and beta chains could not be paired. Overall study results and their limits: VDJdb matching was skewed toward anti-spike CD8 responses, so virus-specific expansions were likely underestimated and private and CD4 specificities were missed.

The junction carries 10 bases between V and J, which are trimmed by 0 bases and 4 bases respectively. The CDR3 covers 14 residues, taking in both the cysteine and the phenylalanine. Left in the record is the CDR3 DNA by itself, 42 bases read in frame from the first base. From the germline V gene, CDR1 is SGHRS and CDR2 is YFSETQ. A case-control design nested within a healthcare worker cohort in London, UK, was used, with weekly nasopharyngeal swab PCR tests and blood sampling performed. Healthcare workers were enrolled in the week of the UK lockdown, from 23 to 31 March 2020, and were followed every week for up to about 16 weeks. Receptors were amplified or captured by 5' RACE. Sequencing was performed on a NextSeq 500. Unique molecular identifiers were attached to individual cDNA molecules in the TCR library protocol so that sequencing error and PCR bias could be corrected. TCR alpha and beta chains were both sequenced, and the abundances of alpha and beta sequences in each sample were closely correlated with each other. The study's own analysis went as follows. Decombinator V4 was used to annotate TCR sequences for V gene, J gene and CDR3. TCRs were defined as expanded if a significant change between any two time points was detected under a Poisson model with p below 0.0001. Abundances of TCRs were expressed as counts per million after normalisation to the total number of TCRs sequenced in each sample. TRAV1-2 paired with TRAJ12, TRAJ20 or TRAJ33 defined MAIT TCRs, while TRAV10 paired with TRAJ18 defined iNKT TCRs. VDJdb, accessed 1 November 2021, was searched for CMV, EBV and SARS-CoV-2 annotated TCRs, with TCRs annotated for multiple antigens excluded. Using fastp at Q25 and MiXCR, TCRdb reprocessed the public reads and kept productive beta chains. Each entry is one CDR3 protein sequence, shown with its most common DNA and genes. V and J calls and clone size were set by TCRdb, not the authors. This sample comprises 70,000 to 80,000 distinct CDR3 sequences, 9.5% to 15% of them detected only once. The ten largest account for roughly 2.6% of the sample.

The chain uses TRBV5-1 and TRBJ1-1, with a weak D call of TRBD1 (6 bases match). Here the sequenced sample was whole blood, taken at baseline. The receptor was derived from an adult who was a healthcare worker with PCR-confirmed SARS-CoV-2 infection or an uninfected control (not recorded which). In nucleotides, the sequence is TGCGCCAGCAGCTTGGTACGGGGGCTCACTGAAGCTTTCTTT. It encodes CASSLVRGLTEAFF.